This TCR beta chain was captured in a study of cytomegalovirus exposure and HLA in healthy donors. Unrecorded immune exposures were likely, despite nominal health at sampling. Germline V lookup: CDR1 SGHTA, CDR2 FQGNSA. This CDR3 is 14 amino acids long. Trimming pared 3 bases from V and 4 bases from J, leaving 12 bases between. Study outcomes and limitations: In vitro data verified a few CMV-associated chains as specific for CMV antigens. Some TCR beta chains (around 180 of them) were listed as cytomegalovirus-associated. Among TCR beta chains of equal frequency, HLA-associated ones were more clonally expanded in a later analysis.

As regards this clone: Its antigen is not identified.

Primers: 60 Vbeta forward and 13 Jbeta reverse. The protocol was immunoSEQ multiplex PCR, while the TCRdb copy is restricted to in-frame clones and leaves out a portion. The sample contains 84,000 or so clones, roughly four fifths of which appear only once. The TCR was taken from a human donor in good health. The specimen was PBMCs. The chain joins TRBV7-2 to TRBJ1-2; no clear D gene. The CDR3 DNA reads as TGTGCCAGCAGCTTCCCCCTAGCAGCCTATGGCTACACCTTC. Encoded protein: CASSFPLAAYGYTF.